These T cell receptor beta chains were read from a single sample in a study of cytomegalovirus exposure and HLA in healthy donors. Profiled with immunoSEQ multiplex PCR; TCRdb holds only in-frame clones, not every one. The sample holds about 140,000 clones, 75% to 85% seen once. Sequenced sample: PBMCs. The receptors were gathered from a man aged 40-55 years in good health and CMV-seronegative. Both conserved end residues are part of each CDR3. The D gene is left open where the match is weak. Expanded clones get a size class; other rows say once, few or many, or leave the size out.

d_gene	v_gene	j_gene	abundance	CDR3nt	CDR3aa
TRBD1	TRBV6-1	TRBJ1-6	NA	TGTGCCAGCAGAATAGACAGGGCCGACAATTCACCCCTCCACTTT	CASRIDRADNSPLHF
NA	TRBV5-1	TRBJ1-2	NA	TGCGCCAGCAGCTTGGTTCCGGAGAACTATGGCTACACCTTC	CASSLVPENYGYTF
TRBD1	TRBV7-9	TRBJ2-7	NA	TGTGCCAGCAGCTCCCGGGACAGGGGGGCCTCCTACGAGCAGTACTTC	CASSSRDRGASYEQYF
NA	TRBV15	TRBJ2-3	NA	TGTGCCACCAGCAGAGATCAAGGAGACACGCAGTATTTT	CATSRDQGDTQYF
NA	TRBV30	TRBJ2-2	NA	TGTGCCTGTCTGACTACGGGGAACGCCGGGGAGCTGTTTTTT	CACLTTGNAGELFF
NA	TRBV5-1	TRBJ1-1	NA	TGCGCCAGCAGCTTGGTGGCAGGGATCAAAACTGAAGCTTTCTTT	CASSLVAGIKTEAFF
NA	TRBV7-2	TRBJ2-5	NA	TGTGCCAGCAGCATTGGCGGAACTCAAGAGACCCAGTACTTC	CASSIGGTQETQYF
NA	TRBV10-2	TRBJ2-3	NA	TGCGCCAGCAGTAGGACGGGGGTTGACACAGATACGCAGTATTTT	CASSRTGVDTDTQYF
NA	TRBV5-1	TRBJ1-5	NA	TGCGCCAGCAGCCGGGACTCCAATCAGCCCCAGCATTTT	CASSRDSNQPQHF
TRBD1	TRBV6-5	TRBJ2-7	once	TGTGCCACCGCCCGGACAGGGGCCTACGAGCAGTACTTC	CATARTGAYEQYF
TRBD2	TRBV11-2	TRBJ2-3	NA	TGTGCCAGCAGCTCGTACGCCGGGACTAGCGGGGGAGATACGCAGTATTTT	CASSSYAGTSGGDTQYF
TRBD1	TRBV27	TRBJ2-1	NA	TGTGCCAGCAGTCTCTTCCGGGACAGGGGGACCGATGAGCAGTTCTTC	CASSLFRDRGTDEQFF
NA	TRBV6-6	TRBJ2-3	NA	TGTGCCAGCACCCCCTCGGAGAAGATTGGCACAGATACGCAGTATTTT	CASTPSEKIGTDTQYF
TRBD1	TRBV5-1	TRBJ2-1	few	TGCGCCAGCAGCTACGGACAGGGGGGAGACAATGAGCAGTTCTTC	CASSYGQGGDNEQFF
NA	TRBV7-2	TRBJ1-6	NA	TGTGCCAGCAGCTTATACAGGATTAATTCACCCCTCCACTTT	CASSLYRINSPLHF